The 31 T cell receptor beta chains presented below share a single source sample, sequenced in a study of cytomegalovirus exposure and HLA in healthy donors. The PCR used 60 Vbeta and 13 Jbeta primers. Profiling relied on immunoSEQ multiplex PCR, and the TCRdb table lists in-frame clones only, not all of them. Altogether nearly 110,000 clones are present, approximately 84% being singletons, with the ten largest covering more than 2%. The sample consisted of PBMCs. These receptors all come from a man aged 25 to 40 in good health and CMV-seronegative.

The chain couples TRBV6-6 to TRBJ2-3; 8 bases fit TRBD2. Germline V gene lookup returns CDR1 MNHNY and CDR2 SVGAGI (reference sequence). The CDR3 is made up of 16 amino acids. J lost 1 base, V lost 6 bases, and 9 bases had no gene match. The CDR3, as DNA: TGTGCCAGCAGAGGCCCGGGACTAGGGGGCACAGATACGCAGTATTTT. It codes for CASRGPGLGGTDTQYF.

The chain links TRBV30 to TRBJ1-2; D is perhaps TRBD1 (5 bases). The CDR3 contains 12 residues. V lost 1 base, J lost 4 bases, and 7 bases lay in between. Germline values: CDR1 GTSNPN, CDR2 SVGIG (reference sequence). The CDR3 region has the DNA TGTGCCTGGAGTGGCGGGGCCTATGGCTACACCTTC. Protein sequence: CAWSGGAYGYTF.

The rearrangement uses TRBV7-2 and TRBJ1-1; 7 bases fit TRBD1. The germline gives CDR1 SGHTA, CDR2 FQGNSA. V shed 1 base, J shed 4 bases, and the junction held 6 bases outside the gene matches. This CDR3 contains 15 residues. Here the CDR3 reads CASSLDRGRGTEAFF. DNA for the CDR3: TGTGCCAGCAGCTTAGACAGGGGTCGGGGCACTGAAGCTTTCTTT. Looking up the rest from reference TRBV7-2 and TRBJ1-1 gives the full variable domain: GAGVSQSPSNKVTEKGKDVELRCDPISGHTALYWYRQSLGQGLEFLIYFQGNSAPDKSGLPSDRFSAERTGGSVSTLTIQRTQQEDSAVYLCASSLDRGRGTEAFFGQGTRLTVV.

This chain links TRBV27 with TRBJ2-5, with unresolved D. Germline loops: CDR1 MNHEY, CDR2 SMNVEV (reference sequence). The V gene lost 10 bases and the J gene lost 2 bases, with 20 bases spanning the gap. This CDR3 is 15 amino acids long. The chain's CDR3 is CATKLDRSLQETQYF. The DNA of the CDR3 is TGTGCCACCAAACTCGATAGGAGCCTACAAGAGACCCAGTACTTC.

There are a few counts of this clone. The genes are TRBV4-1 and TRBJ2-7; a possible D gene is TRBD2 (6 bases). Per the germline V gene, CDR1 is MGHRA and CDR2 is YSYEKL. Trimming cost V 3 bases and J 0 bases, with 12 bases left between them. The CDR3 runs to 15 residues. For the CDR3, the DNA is TGCGCCAGCAGCCAGGGGGACTTCAGCTCCTACGAGCAGTACTTC. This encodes CASSQGDFSSYEQYF.

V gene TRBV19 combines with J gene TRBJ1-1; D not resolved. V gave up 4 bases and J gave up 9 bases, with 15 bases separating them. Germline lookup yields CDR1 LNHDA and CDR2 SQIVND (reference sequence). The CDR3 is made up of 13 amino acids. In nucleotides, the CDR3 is TGTGCCAGTAGTACACGGTGGGAGAGCCAAGCTTTCTTT. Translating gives CASSTRWESQAFF.

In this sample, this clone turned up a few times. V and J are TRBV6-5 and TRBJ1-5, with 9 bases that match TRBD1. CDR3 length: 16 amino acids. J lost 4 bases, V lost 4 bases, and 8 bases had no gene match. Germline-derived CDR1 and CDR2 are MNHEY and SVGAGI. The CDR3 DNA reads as TGTGCCAGCAGTTCACGACAGGGGGGATTGAATCAGCCCCAGCATTTT. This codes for CASSSRQGGLNQPQHF.

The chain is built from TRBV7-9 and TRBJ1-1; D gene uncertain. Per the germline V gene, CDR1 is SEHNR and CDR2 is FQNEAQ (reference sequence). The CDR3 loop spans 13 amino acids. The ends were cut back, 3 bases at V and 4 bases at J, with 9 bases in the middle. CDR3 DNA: TGTGCCAGCAGCTTTGGGGAGGGCACTGAAGCTTTCTTT. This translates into CASSFGEGTEAFF. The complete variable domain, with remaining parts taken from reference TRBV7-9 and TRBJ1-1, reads DTGVSQNPRHKITKRGQNVTFRCDPISEHNRLYWYRQTLGQGPEFLTYFQNEAQLEKSRLLSDRFSAERPKGSFSTLEIQRTEQGDSAMYLCASSFGEGTEAFFGQGTRLTVV.

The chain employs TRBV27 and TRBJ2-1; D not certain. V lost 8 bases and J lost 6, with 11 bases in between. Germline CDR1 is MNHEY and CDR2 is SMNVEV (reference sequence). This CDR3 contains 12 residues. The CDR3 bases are TGTGCCAGCTGTACGGGTGGCAATGAGCAGTTCTTC. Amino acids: CASCTGGNEQFF.

This chain's CDR3 is CASSLGSGSGYTF. The CDR3 coding sequence is TGTGCCAGCAGCTTAGGGTCCGGGAGTGGCTACACCTTC. This rearrangement joins TRBV7-9 to TRBJ1-2, with no clear D. Between the trimmed V and J ends, which lost 1 base and 7 bases, there was a span of 10 bases. The CDR3 loop spans 13 amino acids. From germline, CDR1 is SEHNR and CDR2 FQNEAQ (reference sequence).

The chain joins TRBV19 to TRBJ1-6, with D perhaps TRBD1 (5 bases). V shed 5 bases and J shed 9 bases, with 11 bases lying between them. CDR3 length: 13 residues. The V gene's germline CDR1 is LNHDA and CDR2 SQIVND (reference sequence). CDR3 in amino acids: CASSWGESSPLHF. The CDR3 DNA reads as TGTGCCAGTAGTTGGGGGGAGAGTTCACCCCTCCACTTT.

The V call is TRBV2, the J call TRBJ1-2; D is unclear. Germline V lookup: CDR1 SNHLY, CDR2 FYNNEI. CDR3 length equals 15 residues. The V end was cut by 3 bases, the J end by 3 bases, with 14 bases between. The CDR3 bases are TGTGCCAGCAGTGATGGTCTTACCCCGGACTATGGCTACACCTTC. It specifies CASSDGLTPDYGYTF.

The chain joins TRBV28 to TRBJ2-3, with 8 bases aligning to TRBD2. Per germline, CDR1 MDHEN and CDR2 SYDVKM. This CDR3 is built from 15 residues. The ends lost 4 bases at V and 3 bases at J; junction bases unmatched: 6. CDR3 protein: CASSSGGPETDTQYF. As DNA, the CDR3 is TGTGCCAGCAGTTCGGGAGGGCCGGAAACAGATACGCAGTATTTT. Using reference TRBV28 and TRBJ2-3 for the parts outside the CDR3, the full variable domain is DVKVTQSSRYLVKRTGEKVFLECVQDMDHENMFWYRQDPGLGLRLIYFSYDVKMKEKGDIPEGYSVSREKKERFSLILESASTNQTSMYLCASSSGGPETDTQYFGPGTRLTVL.

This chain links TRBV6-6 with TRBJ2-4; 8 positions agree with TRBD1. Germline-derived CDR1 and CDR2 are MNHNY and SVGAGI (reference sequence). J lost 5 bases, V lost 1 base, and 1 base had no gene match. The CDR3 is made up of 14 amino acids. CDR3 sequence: CASSYWDRQNIQYF. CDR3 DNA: TGTGCCAGCAGTTACTGGGACAGGCAAAACATTCAGTACTTC.

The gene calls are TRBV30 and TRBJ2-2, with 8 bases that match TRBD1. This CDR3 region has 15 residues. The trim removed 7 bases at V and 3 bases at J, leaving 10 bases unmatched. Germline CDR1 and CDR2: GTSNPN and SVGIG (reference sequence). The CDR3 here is CASRDGQGDTGELFF. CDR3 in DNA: TGTGCCTCAAGGGACGGACAGGGCGACACCGGGGAGCTGTTTTTT.

The CDR3 DNA is TGTGCCAGCAGCTTTTCCGGGACAGTGGAGACCCAGTACTTC. Translating it yields CASSFSGTVETQYF. The chain combines TRBV7-8 with TRBJ2-5; TRBD1 matches 7 bases. Germline values: CDR1 SGHVS, CDR2 FQNEAQ. The CDR3 is 14 residues long. Trimming at V came to 3 bases and at J to 5 bases, leaving 6 bases not matched to a gene.

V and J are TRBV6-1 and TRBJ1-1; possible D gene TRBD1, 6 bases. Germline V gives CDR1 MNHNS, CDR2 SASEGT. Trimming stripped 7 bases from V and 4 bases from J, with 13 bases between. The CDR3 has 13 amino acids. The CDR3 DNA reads TGTGCCAGCAAACCTACAGGGCGCACTGAAGCTTTCTTT. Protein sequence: CASKPTGRTEAFF.

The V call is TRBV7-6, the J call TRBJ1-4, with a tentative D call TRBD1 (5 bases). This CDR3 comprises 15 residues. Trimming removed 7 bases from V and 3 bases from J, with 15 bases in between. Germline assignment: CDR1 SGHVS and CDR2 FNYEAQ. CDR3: CASTKNLGANEKLFF. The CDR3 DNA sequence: TGTGCCAGCACCAAGAATCTAGGGGCTAATGAAAAACTGTTTTTT.

This CDR3 reads CASSHDKRETYEQYF. CDR3 nucleotide sequence: TGTGCCAGCAGCCATGACAAACGAGAGACCTACGAGCAGTACTTC. The chain recombines TRBV6-5 with TRBJ2-7; the D is unclear. CDR3 length: 15 residues. CDR1 and CDR2 from the germline V gene are MNHEY and SVGAGI. V shed 6 bases and J shed 2 bases, with 17 bases lying between them.

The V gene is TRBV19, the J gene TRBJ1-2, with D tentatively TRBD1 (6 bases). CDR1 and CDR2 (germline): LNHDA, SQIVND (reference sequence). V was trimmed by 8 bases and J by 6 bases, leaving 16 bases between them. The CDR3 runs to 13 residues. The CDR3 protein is CASGVRGRDGYTF. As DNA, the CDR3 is TGTGCCAGTGGGGTGCGGGGGCGCGATGGCTACACCTTC.

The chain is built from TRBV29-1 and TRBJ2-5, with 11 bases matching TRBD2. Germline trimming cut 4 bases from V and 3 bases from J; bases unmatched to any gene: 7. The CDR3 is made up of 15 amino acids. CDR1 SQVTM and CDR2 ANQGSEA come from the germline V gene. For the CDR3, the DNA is TGCAGCGTTGGGACACTAGCGGGGGTAAAAGAGACCCAGTACTTC. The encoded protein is CSVGTLAGVKETQYF.

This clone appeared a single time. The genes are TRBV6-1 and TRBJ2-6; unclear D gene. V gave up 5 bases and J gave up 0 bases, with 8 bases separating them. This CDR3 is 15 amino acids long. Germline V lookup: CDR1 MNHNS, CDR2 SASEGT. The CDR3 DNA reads TGTGCCAGCAGTCGGGTCCGCTCTGGGGCCAACGTCCTGACTTTC. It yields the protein CASSRVRSGANVLTF.

For the CDR3, the DNA is TGTGCCAGCAGCGCGCTAACTAGCGGGGGGTCCTACGAGCAGTACTTC. It translates to CASSALTSGGSYEQYF. J is TRBJ2-7 and V is TRBV5-4; 12 nucleotides match TRBD2. With V trimmed by 4 bases and J by 1 base, 6 bases remained unmatched. The CDR3 consists of 16 residues. Germline V gene data show CDR1 as SGHNT and CDR2 as YYREEE (reference sequence). Filled out from reference TRBV5-4 and TRBJ2-7, the complete variable domain reads ETGVTQSPTHLIKTRGQQVTLRCSSQSGHNTVSWYQQALGQGPQFIFQYYREEENGRGNFPPRFSGLQFPNYSSELNVNALELDDSALYLCASSALTSGGSYEQYFGPGTRLTVT.

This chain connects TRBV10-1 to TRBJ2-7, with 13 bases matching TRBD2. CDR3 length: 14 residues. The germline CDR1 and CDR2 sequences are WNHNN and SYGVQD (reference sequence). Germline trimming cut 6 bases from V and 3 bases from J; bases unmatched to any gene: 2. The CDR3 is CASSRTSGSYEQYF. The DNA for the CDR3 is TGCGCCAGCAGCCGGACTAGCGGGAGCTACGAGCAGTACTTC.

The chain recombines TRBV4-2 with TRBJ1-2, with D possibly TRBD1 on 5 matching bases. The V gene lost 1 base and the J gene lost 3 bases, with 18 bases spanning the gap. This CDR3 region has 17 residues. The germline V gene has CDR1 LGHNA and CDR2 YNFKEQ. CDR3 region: CASSQGVSGGTDYGYTF. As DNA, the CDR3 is TGTGCCAGCAGCCAAGGGGTCTCGGGGGGGACGGACTATGGCTACACCTTC.

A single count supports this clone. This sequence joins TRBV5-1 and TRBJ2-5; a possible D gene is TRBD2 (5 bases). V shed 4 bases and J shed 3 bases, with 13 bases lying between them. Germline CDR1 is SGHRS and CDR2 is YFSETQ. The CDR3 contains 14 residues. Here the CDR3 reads CASSRGPNEETQYF. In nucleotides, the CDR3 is TGCGCCAGCAGCCGGGGTCCTAACGAAGAGACCCAGTACTTC. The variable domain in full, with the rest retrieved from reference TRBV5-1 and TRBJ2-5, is KAGVTQTPRYLIKTRGQQVTLSCSPISGHRSVSWYQQTPGQGLQFLFEYFSETQRNKGNFPGRFSGRQFSNSRSEMNVSTLELGDSALYLCASSRGPNEETQYFGPGTRLLVL.

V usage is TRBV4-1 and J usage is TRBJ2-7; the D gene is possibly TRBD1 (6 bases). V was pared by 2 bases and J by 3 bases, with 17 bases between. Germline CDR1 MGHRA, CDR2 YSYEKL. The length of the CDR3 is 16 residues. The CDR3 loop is CASSQIPTGPVYEQYF. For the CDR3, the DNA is TGCGCCAGCAGCCAAATTCCGACAGGTCCAGTCTACGAGCAGTACTTC.

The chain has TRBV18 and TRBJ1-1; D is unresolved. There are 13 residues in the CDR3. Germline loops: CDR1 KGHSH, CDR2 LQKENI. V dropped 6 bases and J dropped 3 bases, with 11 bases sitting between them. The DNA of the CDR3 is TGTGCCAGCTCTCCGGAGGGCTACACTGAAGCTTTCTTT. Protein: CASSPEGYTEAFF.

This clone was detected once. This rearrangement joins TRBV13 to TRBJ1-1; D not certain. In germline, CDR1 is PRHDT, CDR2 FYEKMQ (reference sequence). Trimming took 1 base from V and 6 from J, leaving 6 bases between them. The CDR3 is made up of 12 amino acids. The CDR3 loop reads CASSLAGSEAFF. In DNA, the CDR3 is TGTGCCAGCAGCTTAGCGGGGTCTGAAGCTTTCTTT.

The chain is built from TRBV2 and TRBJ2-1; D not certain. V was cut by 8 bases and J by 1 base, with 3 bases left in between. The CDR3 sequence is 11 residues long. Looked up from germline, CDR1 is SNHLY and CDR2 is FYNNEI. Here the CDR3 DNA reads TGTGCCAGCCGGTCCTACAATGAGCAGTTCTTC. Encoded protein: CASRSYNEQFF.

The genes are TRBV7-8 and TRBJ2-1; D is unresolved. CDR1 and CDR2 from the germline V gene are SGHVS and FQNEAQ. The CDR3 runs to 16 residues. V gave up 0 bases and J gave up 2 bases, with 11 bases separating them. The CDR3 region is CASSLAEIYPYNEQFF. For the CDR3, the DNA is TGTGCCAGCAGCTTAGCGGAGATTTACCCCTACAATGAGCAGTTCTTC.